The 6 T cell receptor beta chains below all came from one sample that was sequenced in a study of cytomegalovirus exposure and HLA in healthy donors. The PCR used 60 Vbeta and 13 Jbeta primers. Produced via immunoSEQ multiplex PCR; TCRdb's table is partial and in-frame only. The sample has 120,000 to 150,000 clones, over 75% seen once; the top ten hold around 2%. The sequenced sample was PBMCs. These receptors were obtained from a man aged 30 to 45 in good health and CMV-seronegative.

This clone was picked up one time. In DNA, the CDR3 is TGTGCCAGCAGCTCAGGCGGGAGCAACTACAATGAGCAGTTCTTC. Translation: CASSSGGSNYNEQFF. The chain couples TRBV9 to TRBJ2-1; the match to TRBD2 covers 7 bases. There are 15 residues in the CDR3. J was trimmed by 3 bases and V by 4 bases; bases with no gene match: 7. Germline CDR1 is SGDLS and CDR2 is YYNGEE.

DNA of the CDR3: TGTGCCAGCAGTGTAGAACAGGGATTGGGATACGAGCAGTACTTC. It translates to CASSVEQGLGYEQYF. The chain uses TRBV2 and TRBJ2-7; the D gene is possibly TRBD1 (6 bases). The V end lost 4 bases, the J end lost 4 bases, and 17 bases lay between the germline ends. The CDR3 spans 15 residues. Germline V gene sequence: CDR1 SNHLY, CDR2 FYNNEI.

The count of this clone is one. The rearrangement joins TRBV25-1 to TRBJ2-1; D may be TRBD1 (6 bases). The V and J ends lost 4 bases and 0 bases respectively, with 10 bases between them. The germline gives CDR1 MGHDK, CDR2 SYGVNS. This CDR3 comprises 15 residues. The DNA for the CDR3 is TGTGCCAGCAGTGCGGACAGCCGCTCCTACAATGAGCAGTTCTTC. It codes for CASSADSRSYNEQFF.

The V gene is TRBV6-1, the J gene TRBJ2-3, with 14 bases identical to TRBD2. CDR1 and CDR2 from the germline V gene are MNHNS and SASEGT. CDR3 length: 15 amino acids. Unmatched junction bases numbered 5, after V lost 3 bases and J lost 9 bases. The CDR3 sequence is CASSESTSGGGTQYF. The DNA of the CDR3 is TGTGCCAGCAGTGAGTCGACTAGCGGGGGGGGAACGCAGTATTTT.

This chain links TRBV27 with TRBJ2-1; perhaps TRBD1 as D (6 bases). Germline V gene lookup returns CDR1 MNHEY and CDR2 SMNVEV (reference sequence). Between the trimmed V and J ends, which lost 5 bases and 6 bases, there was a span of 14 bases. CDR3 length equals 14 residues. The chain's CDR3 is CASSGGSKINEQFF. For the CDR3, the DNA is TGTGCCAGCAGTGGGGGCAGCAAAATCAATGAGCAGTTCTTC.

This clone was observed once. The rearrangement links TRBV18 to TRBJ1-1, with D possibly being TRBD1 (6 bases). The CDR3 sequence is 18 residues long. V was pared by 4 bases and J by 0 bases, with 21 bases between. The germline CDR1 and CDR2 sequences are KGHSH and LQKENI. This CDR3 is CASSLFKGVREMNTEAFF. CDR3 DNA: TGTGCCAGCTCACTTTTTAAGGGGGTTAGGGAGATGAACACTGAAGCTTTCTTT.